Given below is one T cell receptor beta chain in context. The antigen remains undetermined. Clones were read by immunoSEQ multiplex PCR, and TCRdb kept only the in-frame ones, dropping some. The data contain tens of thousands of clones, about 88% of them seen just once; the ten biggest clones take up 2% to 2.5%. Time point denoted: week 35, safety follow-up. Topical imiquimod was applied with each vaccine dose, which held 300 ug of mutant IDH1 20-mer peptide. The V and J ends lost 8 bases and 1 base respectively, with 16 bases between them. CDR3 length: 15 residues. CDR1 and CDR2 (germline): MNHEY, SVGAGI. This sample was taken from a study of a mutant IDH1 vaccine in newly diagnosed glioma. Study results and caveats: Changes in top peripheral clonotypes did not appear linked to pseudoprogression.

This chain joins TRBV6-5 and TRBJ2-3; the D gene could be TRBD1 or TRBD2 (6 bases each). This sequence originates from a man aged 25-40 years with glioma. Sequencing was performed on PBMCs, taken from a glioma patient whose treatment included an IDH1 peptide vaccine. The CDR3 loop reads CASSRRGAGTDTQYF. Written as DNA, the CDR3 is TGTGCCAGCTCTCGGAGGGGGGCAGGCACAGATACGCAGTATTTT.